Shown below are 31 T cell receptor beta chains from a single sample sequenced in a study of CD8 T cells in ankylosing spondylitis. Findings of the study overall: Ankylosing spondylitis blood appeared to be characterized by a TCR beta motif of about eight highly homologous variants.

A single record per CDR3 protein comes from TCRdb applying MiXCR to the 5' RACE reads. The data contain about 90,000 distinct CDR3 sequences, roughly 9% of them seen just once; the ten biggest clones take up roughly 29%. Their antigens remain unidentified. The source material was blood, either unsorted or a sorted T cell fraction (not recorded which). These receptor sequences come from a male donor with ankylosing spondylitis.

This sequence joins TRBV30 and TRBJ1-1; 8 nucleotides match TRBD1. After removal of 1 base from V and 6 bases from J, the junction contained 13 bases not matched to a gene. From germline, CDR1 is GTSNPN and CDR2 SVGIG (reference sequence). The CDR3 runs 16 residues. CDR3 in amino acids: CAWSGPFRGRGAEAFF. In DNA, the CDR3 is TGTGCCTGGAGTGGCCCTTTCAGGGGGCGCGGGGCTGAAGCTTTCTTT. Complete variable domain (other parts from reference TRBV30 and TRBJ1-1): SQTIHQWPATLVQPVGSPLSLECTVEGTSNPNLYWYRQAAGRGLQLLFYSVGIGQISSEVPQNLSASRPQDRQFILSSKKLLLSDSGFYLCAWSGPFRGRGAEAFFGQGTRLTVV.

This clonotype was seen ten or more times. The rearrangement joins TRBV10-2 to TRBJ2-7; D gene uncertain. This CDR3 has 11 residues. V lost 5 bases and J 4 bases, leaving 6 bases between the germline ends. Germline CDR1 and CDR2: WSHSY and SAAADI. The CDR3 is CASSPGYEQYV. As DNA, the CDR3 is TGCGCCAGCAGTCCCGGGTACGAGCAGTACGTC.

This clonotype was counted many times. The gene calls are TRBV12-3 or TRBV12-4 and TRBJ2-7; D is perhaps TRBD2 (6 bases). V lost 6 bases and J lost 2, with 17 bases in between. The CDR3 is 15 amino acids. Here the CDR3 DNA reads TGTGCCAGCAGAGCCATAGCGGACCCTCCCTACGAGCAGTACTTC. Encoded protein: CASRAIADPPYEQYF.

The chain recombines TRBV9 with TRBJ2-7; 7 bases line up with TRBD1. The CDR3 consists of 15 residues. V lost 3 bases to trimming and J lost 5 bases; unmatched junction nucleotides: 11. Germline V gene lookup returns CDR1 SGDLS and CDR2 YYNGEE. In DNA, the CDR3 is TGTGCCAGCAGCGGCTCCGGGACAGAGACTGACGAGCAGTACTTC. This translates into CASSGSGTETDEQYF.

V gene TRBV7-9 combines with J gene TRBJ2-1; D remains ambiguous. Deletions cut 2 bases from V and 5 bases from J, with 16 bases between. Per the germline V gene, CDR1 is SEHNR and CDR2 is FQNEAQ (reference sequence). CDR3 length equals 16 residues. In nucleotides, the CDR3 is TGTGCCAGCAGCTTACCTAGAGCCCCCAGACACAATGAGCAGTTCTTC. Its protein is CASSLPRAPRHNEQFF.

This clonotype was detected only a few times. V gene TRBV20-1 combines with J gene TRBJ2-2; 8 positions agree with TRBD2. CDR1 and CDR2 (germline): DFQATT, SNEGSKA (reference sequence). The V segment lost 2 bases and the J segment 3 bases; nucleotides outside the gene matches: 5. The CDR3 covers 15 residues. DNA for the CDR3: TGCAGTGCTAGATCGGGGGGGAGGGACACCGGGGAGCTGTTTTTT. Translated: CSARSGGRDTGELFF.

The sample holds a few counts of this clonotype. The J gene is TRBJ2-7, the V gene TRBV7-2; maybe TRBD1 (5 bases). This CDR3 contains 16 residues. Between the trimmed V and J ends, which lost 4 bases and 2 bases, there was a span of 18 bases. Germline V gene lookup returns CDR1 SGHTA and CDR2 FQGNSA. The CDR3, as DNA: TGTGCCAGCAGCTCAAACCCCGACAGCGTAGCCTACGAGCAGTACTTC. Protein: CASSSNPDSVAYEQYF.

This clonotype appeared many times. The CDR3 nucleotides read TGTGCCAGCAGTGAAGCGCTTACGGGACTAGTAAACAGTGAGCAGTTCTTC. Its protein is CASSEALTGLVNSEQFF. The chain combines TRBV2 with TRBJ2-1, with TRBD2 identical over 8 bases. The junction had 13 bases not matched to a gene; V was cut back by 0 bases and J by 9 bases. The CDR3 has 17 amino acids. Germline V gene sequence: CDR1 SNHLY, CDR2 FYNNEI.

This clonotype was seen ten or more times. The rearrangement uses TRBV7-9 and TRBJ1-1, with D unclear. Trimming took off 3 bases at V and 0 bases at J, with 11 bases between the two ends. The CDR3 covers 15 residues. Germline CDR1 is SEHNR and CDR2 is FQNEAQ (reference sequence). Here the CDR3 reads CASSLDAEMNTEAFF. The CDR3 DNA sequence: TGTGCCAGCAGCTTGGATGCCGAAATGAACACTGAAGCTTTCTTT.

In its sample, this clonotype was seen many times. This chain connects TRBV4-1 to TRBJ2-1, with 7 bases that match TRBD2. This CDR3 contains 17 residues. V shed 3 bases and J 7 bases; nucleotides not matched to a gene: 15. The V gene's germline CDR1 is MGHRA and CDR2 YSYEKL. The CDR3 DNA sequence: TGCGCCAGCAGCCATTCCCTCCCCGCGGGAGAGGAAAATGAGCAGTTCTTC. Translating it yields CASSHSLPAGEENEQFF.

This clonotype was observed at least ten times. The chain has TRBV11-1 and TRBJ2-3; 7 bases line up with TRBD2. V was clipped by 1 base and J by 0 bases; unmatched bases: 10. The germline gives CDR1 SGHAT, CDR2 FQDESV (reference sequence). This CDR3 is 18 amino acids long. The CDR3 coding sequence is TGTGCCAGCAGCTTAGGGGGGGAGGGACCCCCTAGCACAGATACGCAGTATTTT. This translates into CASSLGGEGPPSTDTQYF.

There are a few counts of this clonotype. This chain links TRBV20-1 with TRBJ2-5; no definite D call. V was pared by 6 bases and J by 2 bases, with 16 bases between. CDR1 and CDR2 from the germline V gene are DFQATT and SNEGSKA (reference sequence). The CDR3 has 14 amino acids. The DNA of the CDR3 is TGCAGTGCCGAAGATGGGGTAGGGCAAGAGACCCAGTACTTC. Protein product: CSAEDGVGQETQYF.

This clonotype appeared many times. This chain connects TRBV29-1 to TRBJ1-1; D remains unclear. V was trimmed by 4 bases and J by 1 base, leaving 4 bases between them. Germline CDR1 and CDR2: SQVTM and ANQGSEA. The CDR3 consists of 11 residues. CDR3 DNA sequence: TGCAGCGTTGTCTCGAACACTGAAGCTTTCTTT. Encoded protein: CSVVSNTEAFF.

This clonotype was seen a few times. The chain has TRBV20-1 and TRBJ2-7, with 11 bases identical to TRBD2. The germline V gene encodes CDR1 DFQATT and CDR2 SNEGSKA (reference sequence). The ends lost 3 bases at V and 1 base at J; junction bases unmatched: 8. The CDR3 has 16 amino acids. This CDR3 is CSASPSTSGVSYEQYF. The CDR3 nucleotides are TGCAGTGCTAGCCCGTCGACTAGCGGGGTTTCCTACGAGCAGTACTTC.

This clonotype came up many times. The V and J genes are TRBV9 and TRBJ2-2; TRBD2 matches at 10 bases. Per the germline V gene, CDR1 is SGDLS and CDR2 is YYNGEE. V lost 4 bases, J lost 4 bases, and 7 bases stayed unmatched. CDR3 length equals 16 residues. The CDR3 protein is CASSPRRTSGTGELFF. CDR3 sequence (DNA): TGTGCCAGCAGCCCTAGGAGGACTAGCGGCACCGGGGAGCTGTTTTTT.

This clonotype has ten or more counts. The V call is TRBV29-1, the J call TRBJ1-2; the D gene is possibly TRBD1 (6 bases). CDR1 is SQVTM and CDR2 is ANQGSEA in the germline V gene. The CDR3 extends over 11 amino acids. V lost 8 bases and J 5 bases, leaving 12 bases between the germline ends. CDR3 nucleotides: TGCAGCCACGTCACAGGGTATGGCTACACCTTC. Residues: CSHVTGYGYTF.

This clonotype was counted between two and nine times. The chain carries TRBV9 and TRBJ2-3; D unclear. This CDR3 contains 15 residues. V dropped 3 bases and J dropped 1 base, with 12 bases sitting between them. Germline CDR1 is SGDLS and CDR2 is YYNGEE. CDR3 in DNA: TGTGCCAGCAGCGCCATTGGACGGGGCACAGATACGCAGTATTTT. Protein product: CASSAIGRGTDTQYF.

The chain has TRBV3-1 and TRBJ2-1; D is perhaps TRBD2 (5 bases). Trimming left V 0 bases short and J 6 bases short, with 9 bases between. The CDR3 length is 14 residues. Germline V lookup: CDR1 LGHDT, CDR2 YNNKEL (reference sequence). The CDR3 here is CASSQDPEGNEQFF. CDR3 in DNA: TGTGCCAGCAGCCAAGACCCCGAGGGCAATGAGCAGTTCTTC.

In this sample, this clonotype turned up a few times. J is TRBJ2-1 and V is TRBV28; 13 bases line up with TRBD2. V shed 6 bases, J shed 1 base, and the junction held 6 bases outside the gene matches. This CDR3 region has 17 residues. Germline assignment: CDR1 MDHEN and CDR2 SYDVKM. CDR3 nucleotides: TGTGCCAGCAGAAGAGGACTAGCGGGAGAATCCTACAATGAGCAGTTCTTC. Translated: CASRRGLAGESYNEQFF.

This clonotype was counted at least ten times. CDR3 region: CASSQALGQGDGWNTGELFF. The CDR3 DNA reads as TGTGCCAGCAGCCAAGCTCTTGGCCAGGGCGACGGTTGGAACACCGGGGAGCTGTTTTTT. The genes are TRBV3-1 and TRBJ2-2, with a tentative D call TRBD1 (5 bases). V lost 1 base to trimming and J lost 1 base, with 22 bases between them. The CDR3 covers 20 residues. Germline loops: CDR1 LGHDT, CDR2 YNNKEL (reference sequence).

This clonotype came up many times. J is TRBJ2-1 and V is TRBV6-6; unclear D gene. CDR1 is MNHNY and CDR2 is SVGAGI in the germline V gene (reference sequence). V was pared by 4 bases and J by 6 bases, with 7 bases between. The CDR3 length is 12 residues. CDR3 DNA: TGTGCCAGCAGTTTCTGGGGCAATGAGCAGTTCTTC. Translated, it gives CASSFWGNEQFF.

The rearrangement uses TRBV7-9 and TRBJ2-5; possibly TRBD2 for D (5 bases). V lost 5 bases and J 0 bases, leaving 13 bases between the germline ends. The CDR3 covers 15 residues. Germline loops: CDR1 SEHNR, CDR2 FQNEAQ (reference sequence). DNA for the CDR3: TGTGCCAGCAGCGCGATGAAGGACTACCAAGAGACCCAGTACTTC. Translation: CASSAMKDYQETQYF.

This clonotype was recorded many times. The chain combines TRBV11-1 with TRBJ2-1; 14 bases map to TRBD2. V dropped 2 bases and J dropped 10; count of bases not matched to a gene: 13. The CDR3 contains 18 residues. Per germline, CDR1 SGHAT and CDR2 FQDESV (reference sequence). The CDR3 nucleotides read TGTGCCAGCAGCTTAAGAATCGGGGCGGGACTAGCGGGAGCAGAGCAGTTCTTC. This codes for CASSLRIGAGLAGAEQFF.

In its sample, this clonotype was seen many times. This CDR3 is CASSPGTPGYTF. The CDR3 region has the DNA TGTGCCAGCAGTCCGGGGACTCCAGGCTACACCTTC. The chain has TRBV12-3 or TRBV12-4 and TRBJ1-2, with a tentative D call TRBD1 (5 bases). Deletions cut 5 bases from V and 8 bases from J, with 12 bases between. The length of the CDR3 is 12 residues.

This clonotype was recorded many times. The rearrangement joins TRBV29-1 to TRBJ1-4; 9 bases match TRBD1. Germline lookup yields CDR1 SQVTM and CDR2 ANQGSEA. The CDR3 covers 14 residues. Trimming removed 5 bases from V and 8 bases from J; junction bases left unmatched: 9. As DNA, the CDR3 is TGCAGCGTTCAAAAGACAGGGGGGAAAGAAAAACTGTTTTTT. This sequence encodes CSVQKTGGKEKLFF.

This chain joins TRBV7-8 and TRBJ2-7, with 7 bases lining up with TRBD2. The V and J ends lost 3 bases and 4 bases, in that order; junction bases with no gene match: 6. The CDR3 contains 14 residues. Looked up from germline, CDR1 is SGHVS and CDR2 is FQNEAQ. CDR3 region: CASSLAPSGYEQYV. The CDR3 region has the DNA TGTGCCAGCAGCTTGGCCCCTAGCGGTTACGAGCAGTACGTC.

A single count supports this clonotype. A single base separates this from a much larger clone, so it may be a read error. The chain has TRBV11-2 and TRBJ2-2; TRBD2 matches at 8 bases. This CDR3 region has 16 residues. Germline V gene data show CDR1 as SGHAT and CDR2 as FQNNGV. The CDR3 DNA reads as TGTGCCTGCAGCTTCCAGCGGGGGAGGGGTTCCGGGGAGCTGTTTTTT. This encodes CACSFQRGRGSGELFF.

The V call is TRBV12-3 or TRBV12-4, the J call TRBJ2-1; D not certain. The CDR3 spans 11 residues. V dropped 10 bases and J dropped 9 bases, with 13 bases sitting between them. Here the CDR3 reads CATSVESEQFF. DNA for the CDR3: TGTGCCACCTCCGTCGAGAGTGAGCAGTTCTTC.

The J gene is TRBJ1-1, the V gene TRBV7-9, with D unclear. CDR1 and CDR2 from the germline V gene are SEHNR and FQNEAQ (reference sequence). Trimming left V 3 bases short and J 3 bases short, with 5 bases between. The CDR3 consists of 12 residues. The CDR3 reads CASSFIDTEAFF. CDR3 nucleotide sequence: TGTGCCAGCAGCTTTATCGACACTGAAGCTTTCTTT.

This clonotype was detected a few times. V gene TRBV9 combines with J gene TRBJ2-1; 7 bases are a match to TRBD2. The V segment lost 3 bases and the J segment 4 bases; nucleotides outside the gene matches: 10. Germline V lookup: CDR1 SGDLS, CDR2 YYNGEE. The CDR3 has 16 amino acids. The CDR3 region is CASSASSGPRYNEQFF. DNA for the CDR3: TGTGCCAGCAGCGCCAGTAGCGGGCCTCGATACAATGAGCAGTTCTTC.

This clonotype was seen only a few times. The chain couples TRBV4-2 to TRBJ1-5; D gene ambiguous. CDR3 size: 15 residues. Per germline, CDR1 LGHNA and CDR2 YNFKEQ. V shed 0 bases and J shed 0 bases, with 6 bases lying between them. CDR3 amino acids: CASSQDMVSNQPQHF. CDR3 nucleotides: TGTGCCAGCAGCCAAGATATGGTTAGCAATCAGCCCCAGCATTTT.